This section outlines one T cell receptor (beta chain) sequence together with its context. Its antigen is still unknown. The data were produced by immunoSEQ multiplex PCR, yet TCRdb's version contains in-frame clones alone and is incomplete. The sample yields around 23,000 clones, around 90% seen once. The source of the sample is a study of monozygotic twins with cystic fibrosis. General observations from the study: Clonality was generally low (median around 0.0098), higher in the most severe patients.

The specimen was blood. This clonotype originated in a girl under 10 years old with cystic fibrosis.

In DNA form, the CDR3 reads TGTGCCATCAGTGAAGGACATGAACGTTCACCCCTCCACTTT. This translates into CAISEGHERSPLHF. The J gene is TRBJ1-6, the V gene TRBV10-3, with D tentatively TRBD1 (5 bases). Germline values: CDR1 ENHRY, CDR2 SYGVKD. Trimming left V 3 bases short and J 9 bases short, with 12 bases between. CDR3 length: 14 amino acids.